A single sample is the source of the 18 T cell receptor beta chains below, sequenced in a study of control samples from healthy donors and cancer patients. Assay used: immunoSEQ multiplex PCR; TCRdb lists only in-frame clones, some missing. Among about 120,000 clones listed, approximately 87% were seen once. Sequenced material: blood. Receptor source: a man between 25 and 39 years old in good health.

A few counts support this clone. The DNA is left out, because the CDR3 cannot be placed on it with certainty; the CDR3 is given as TCRdb lists it. CDR3 sequence reads: CATSVPETQYF. This chain uses TRBV24-1 with TRBJ2-5. Germline lookup yields CDR1 KGHDR and CDR2 SFDVKD. The CDR3 has 11 residues if both end residues are counted.

The chain joins TRBV30 to TRBJ1-1; the D gene is possibly TRBD1 (6 bases). Looked up from germline, CDR1 is GTSNPN and CDR2 is SVGIG (reference sequence). This CDR3 region has 15 residues. With 0 bases removed from V and 0 bases from J, the gap between germline ends came to 11 bases. The CDR3 reads CAWSVPQGMNTEAFF. DNA of the CDR3: TGTGCCTGGAGTGTACCTCAGGGGATGAACACTGAAGCTTTCTTT.

The V and J genes are TRBV4-1 and TRBJ1-6; tentatively, D is TRBD1 (6 bases). The V gene lost 6 bases and the J gene lost 6 bases, with 18 bases spanning the gap. This CDR3 is built from 16 residues. CDR1 MGHRA and CDR2 YSYEKL come from the germline V gene. The CDR3 sequence: CASSPTPGHSNSPLHF. CDR3 nucleotides: TGCGCCAGCAGTCCTACTCCGGGACACTCTAATTCACCCCTCCACTTT.

V gene TRBV24-1 combines with J gene TRBJ2-2; 7 nucleotides align to TRBD1. V gave up 9 bases and J gave up 6 bases; unmatched junction bases: 15. CDR1 is KGHDR and CDR2 is SFDVKD in the germline V gene. The CDR3 runs 16 residues. The CDR3: CATASPGTVKAGELFF. The DNA of the CDR3 is TGTGCCACCGCCTCTCCCGGGACAGTGAAGGCCGGGGAGCTGTTTTTT.

The count of this clone is one. The genes are TRBV7-2 and TRBJ1-4, with D tentatively TRBD1 (6 bases). V was cut by 4 bases and J by 0 bases, with 18 bases left in between. The V gene's germline CDR1 is SGHTA and CDR2 FQGNSA. CDR3 length equals 18 residues. The CDR3 DNA sequence: TGTGCCAGCAGCTGGAGGGTTATGGACAGCGCAACTAATGAAAAACTGTTTTTT. It is translated as CASSWRVMDSATNEKLFF.

This chain links TRBV5-1 with TRBJ2-3; D possibly corresponds to TRBD2 (5 bases). Trimming left V 2 bases short and J 3 bases short, with 13 bases between. There are 15 residues in the CDR3. Germline V gives CDR1 SGHRS, CDR2 YFSETQ. The chain's CDR3 is CASSLVGEGTDTQYF. The CDR3 DNA is TGCGCCAGCAGCTTAGTGGGAGAAGGGACAGATACGCAGTATTTT.

J is TRBJ1-1 and V is TRBV7-2; no firm D call. The CDR3 is 13 amino acids. Germline CDR1 is SGHTA and CDR2 is FQGNSA. V dropped 2 bases and J dropped 1 base, with 5 bases sitting between them. This chain's CDR3 is CASSLSGNTEAFF. CDR3 nucleotide sequence: TGTGCCAGCAGCTTAAGCGGGAACACTGAAGCTTTCTTT. The entire variable domain, with the rest obtained from reference TRBV7-2 and TRBJ1-1, is as follows: GAGVSQSPSNKVTEKGKDVELRCDPISGHTALYWYRQSLGQGLEFLIYFQGNSAPDKSGLPSDRFSAERTGGSVSTLTIQRTQQEDSAVYLCASSLSGNTEAFFGQGTRLTVV.

The sample holds one count of this clone. The chain uses TRBV30 and TRBJ1-1, with 7 bases fitting TRBD1. CDR1 GTSNPN and CDR2 SVGIG come from the germline V gene (reference sequence). This CDR3 comprises 13 residues. J gave up 1 base and V 8 bases, and 7 bases lay outside the gene matches. The CDR3 loop is CAMTGPSNTEAFF. The CDR3 bases are TGTGCCATGACAGGGCCGTCGAACACTGAAGCTTTCTTT.

The CDR3, as DNA: TGTGCCAGCAGCCTGAGAGGGTTAAGCAATCAGCCCCAGCATTTT. Translation: CASSLRGLSNQPQHF. The V and J genes are TRBV13 and TRBJ1-5, with D unclear. Looked up from germline, CDR1 is PRHDT and CDR2 is FYEKMQ (reference sequence). The V gene lost 5 bases and the J gene lost 1 base, with 12 bases spanning the gap. There are 15 residues in the CDR3.

The J gene is TRBJ2-1, the V gene TRBV19, with TRBD2 identical over 7 bases. The CDR3 covers 15 residues. V shed 0 bases and J 9 bases; nucleotides not matched to a gene: 8. The V gene's germline CDR1 is LNHDA and CDR2 SQIVND (reference sequence). CDR3 amino acids: CASSIDTTSWVEQFF. As DNA, the CDR3 is TGTGCCAGTAGTATAGACACGACTAGCTGGGTTGAGCAGTTCTTC.

The chain carries TRBV11-3 and TRBJ2-3, with a weak D call TRBD1 (7 bases). This CDR3 comprises 14 residues. Germline assignment: CDR1 SGHNT and CDR2 YENEEA. V shed 1 base and J shed 10 bases, with 15 bases lying between them. The CDR3 is CASSLGQGGVSQYF. CDR3 sequence (DNA): TGTGCCAGCAGCTTAGGACAGGGAGGAGTTTCGCAGTATTTT.

The rearrangement joins TRBV27 to TRBJ2-7, with D maybe TRBD2 (5 bases). CDR3 length: 14 residues. With 0 bases removed from V and 0 bases from J, the gap between germline ends came to 6 bases. Germline-derived CDR1 and CDR2 are MNHEY and SMNVEV (reference sequence). CDR3 nucleotides: TGTGCCAGCAGTTTATCGAGGGTCTCCTACGAGCAGTACTTC. Encoded protein: CASSLSRVSYEQYF.

This clone has just one count. The chain couples TRBV28 to TRBJ1-5; D is undetermined. The germline gives CDR1 MDHEN, CDR2 SYDVKM. The CDR3 extends over 13 amino acids. Trimming took 6 bases from V and 0 from J, leaving 6 bases between them. CDR3 sequence: CASRAYSNQPQHF. DNA of the CDR3: TGTGCCAGCAGGGCTTATAGCAATCAGCCCCAGCATTTT.

The rearrangement joins TRBV3-1 (or the pseudogene TRBV3-2) to TRBJ1-2, with D perhaps TRBD1 (5 bases). The V and J ends lost 1 base and 4 bases respectively, with 10 bases between them. Germline V gene data show CDR1 as LGHDT and CDR2 as YNNKEL (reference sequence). The length of the CDR3 is 14 residues. The DNA for the CDR3 is TGTGCCAGCAGCCAAGGGGCAGGGAGCTATGGCTACACCTTC. This gives the protein CASSQGAGSYGYTF.

The chain employs TRBV5-1 and TRBJ1-3; D is unclear. This CDR3 spans 14 amino acids. The ends were cut back, 4 bases at V and 4 bases at J, with 12 bases in the middle. The germline V gene has CDR1 SGHRS and CDR2 YFSETQ. CDR3 region: CASSDTPGGNTIYF. The CDR3 coding sequence is TGCGCCAGCAGCGACACCCCGGGAGGAAACACCATATATTTT.

V and J are TRBV7-2 and TRBJ2-1; perhaps TRBD1 as D (5 bases). V gave up 3 bases and J gave up 6 bases, with 21 bases separating them. The CDR3 covers 17 residues. CDR1 is SGHTA, CDR2 FQGNSA, per germline. The CDR3 spells CASSFITAADSPNEQFF. CDR3 DNA sequence: TGTGCCAGCAGCTTTATCACGGCGGCAGACAGTCCCAATGAGCAGTTCTTC.

The chain employs TRBV9 and TRBJ2-7; 9 nucleotides agree with TRBD1. Germline CDR1 and CDR2: SGDLS and YYNGEE. The ends lost 4 bases at V and 7 bases at J; junction bases unmatched: 12. The CDR3 sequence is 15 residues long. CDR3 coding DNA: TGTGCCAGCAGCCCTCGGACAGGGGACTACGAAGAGCAGTACTTC. This codes for CASSPRTGDYEEQYF.

The chain's CDR3 is CASRPYRVGNQPQHF. The CDR3 DNA reads as TGTGCCAGTAGACCATACAGGGTAGGAAACCAGCCCCAGCATTTT. The V gene is TRBV19, the J gene TRBJ1-5; possibly TRBD1 for D (6 bases). The CDR3 consists of 15 residues. CDR1 and CDR2 from the germline V gene are LNHDA and SQIVND (reference sequence). The ends were cut back, 6 bases at V and 7 bases at J, with 19 bases in the middle. Complete variable domain (other parts from reference TRBV19 and TRBJ1-5): DGGITQSPKYLFRKEGQNVTLSCEQNLNHDAMYWYRQDPGQGLRLIYYSQIVNDFQKGDIAEGYSVSREKKESFPLTVTSAQKNPTAFYLCASRPYRVGNQPQHFGDGTRLSIL.